These 32 T cell receptor beta chains came from one sample sequenced in a study of shared clonotypes between healthy human individuals. Here immunoSEQ multiplex PCR was the method, and the copy in TCRdb shows in-frame clones only, minus some. The table records fewer than 3 million clones, roughly 92% of them present only once. Sequenced input: naive CD4+ T cells from PBMCs. Described subset: CD45RA+ positively selected. These receptors came from a man between 18 and 29 years old in good health. Some clones in this sample may be carry-over from other donors' samples.

The chain recombines TRBV13 with TRBJ1-5; D gene unclear. CDR3 length: 19 amino acids. Germline CDR1 is PRHDT and CDR2 is FYEKMQ (reference sequence). Trimming took off 5 bases at V and 6 bases at J, with 29 bases between the two ends. CDR3 in DNA: TGTGCCAGCAGCCTCCGGGCCCACAAGGGCCCATTCGAGGTTCAGCCCCAGCATTTT. It encodes CASSLRAHKGPFEVQPQHF. Full variable domain (remainder filled in from reference TRBV13 and TRBJ1-5): AAGVIQSPRHLIKEKRETATLKCYPIPRHDTVYWYQQGPGQDPQFLISFYEKMQSDKGSIPDRFSAQQFSDYHSELNMSSLELGDSALYFCASSLRAHKGPFEVQPQHFGDGTRLSIL.

This chain connects TRBV7-9 to TRBJ1-4, with D hard to call. The length of the CDR3 is 13 residues. Trimming pared 6 bases from V and 8 bases from J, leaving 13 bases between. Germline lookup yields CDR1 SEHNR and CDR2 FQNEAQ (reference sequence). The CDR3 DNA reads TGTGCCAGCAGTGTGGAGGGCGGCGAAAAACTGTTTTTT. Amino acids: CASSVEGGEKLFF.

The CDR3 nucleotides are TGTGCCAGCAGTGACAGGAGCGAAGGAACAGATACGCAGTATTTT. Amino acid sequence: CASSDRSEGTDTQYF. The rearrangement uses TRBV11-3 and TRBJ2-3; weak D call: TRBD1 (6 bases). The CDR3 runs to 15 residues. Looked up from germline, CDR1 is SGHNT and CDR2 is YENEEA. V was trimmed by 6 bases and J by 3 bases, leaving 16 bases between them.

The chain links TRBV5-1 to TRBJ2-2; D unresolved. This CDR3 region has 15 residues. Germline V gene sequence: CDR1 SGHRS, CDR2 YFSETQ. Trimming pared 4 bases from V and 3 bases from J, leaving 13 bases between. The CDR3 DNA sequence: TGCGCCAGCAGCCGCCCGGCCGTAGACACCGGGGAGCTGTTTTTT. This translates into CASSRPAVDTGELFF.

Worth noting for this clone: Other DNA sequences from this sample encode an identical CDR3 as well. Here the CDR3 reads CASTSQGYEQYF. The CDR3 DNA follows: TGTGCCAGCACCTCACAGGGCTACGAGCAGTACTTC. The chain couples TRBV28 to TRBJ2-7, with a weak D call TRBD1 (6 bases). The CDR3 length is 12 residues. V was shortened by 7 bases and J by 3 bases, with 10 bases between the two germline ends. Germline-derived CDR1 and CDR2 are MDHEN and SYDVKM.

For this clone: Other nucleotide sequences from this sample produce the same CDR3. V is TRBV5-1 and J is TRBJ2-2; D is unresolved. Germline CDR1 SGHRS, CDR2 YFSETQ. V shed 3 bases and J shed 4 bases, with 13 bases lying between them. The length of the CDR3 is 15 residues. Here the CDR3 DNA reads TGCGCCAGCAGCTCCCTCGGTTCGGGCACCGGGGAGCTGTTTTTT. Protein sequence: CASSSLGSGTGELFF.

This sequence joins TRBV29-1 and TRBJ2-1, with D tentatively TRBD2 (5 bases). Trimming stripped 5 bases from V and 0 bases from J, with 17 bases between. Germline V lookup: CDR1 SQVTM, CDR2 ANQGSEA. This CDR3 has 16 amino acids. CDR3 in DNA: TGCAGCGTTCGGTTTCCGGGGATCGCCTCCTACAATGAGCAGTTCTTC. This gives the protein CSVRFPGIASYNEQFF.

The chain recombines TRBV7-2 with TRBJ2-1; the match to TRBD2 covers 7 bases. This CDR3 contains 14 residues. V was clipped by 6 bases and J by 6 bases; unmatched bases: 8. Germline assignment: CDR1 SGHTA and CDR2 FQGNSA. The chain's CDR3 is CASRGPGGSNEQFF. For the CDR3, the DNA is TGTGCCAGCAGGGGTCCCGGGGGGAGCAATGAGCAGTTCTTC.

The chain is built from TRBV28 and TRBJ1-5, with D possibly being TRBD1 (5 bases). With 7 bases removed from V and 0 bases from J, the gap between germline ends came to 25 bases. There are 19 residues in the CDR3. Germline CDR1 MDHEN, CDR2 SYDVKM. Here the CDR3 DNA reads TGTGCCAGCATTGCTGTTTTTCTGAGGCAGGGACCTAGCAATCAGCCCCAGCATTTT. Residues: CASIAVFLRQGPSNQPQHF.

This chain uses TRBV5-1 with TRBJ2-1; D is perhaps TRBD2 (6 bases). The V gene's germline CDR1 is SGHRS and CDR2 YFSETQ. The CDR3 is 17 amino acids. Trimming shortened V by 5 bases and J by 0 bases, and 18 bases separated the two germline ends. DNA for the CDR3: TGCGCCAGCAGTAGGACTCTAGCGCCTAGCTCCTACAATGAGCAGTTCTTC. Protein product: CASSRTLAPSSYNEQFF.

This sequence joins TRBV6-5 and TRBJ1-1; 7 bases are a match to TRBD1. Trimming took 6 bases from V and 0 from J; bases not matched to a gene: 4. CDR1 MNHEY and CDR2 SVGAGI come from the germline V gene. The CDR3 consists of 14 residues. The CDR3, as DNA: TGTGCCAGCAGGTGGGGACAGATGAACACTGAAGCTTTCTTT. Translated, it gives CASRWGQMNTEAFF.

A single count supports this clone. The chain is built from TRBV6-1 and TRBJ1-2; no clear D. V lost 6 bases to trimming and J lost 2 bases, with 13 bases between them. There are 14 residues in the CDR3. CDR1 and CDR2 from the germline V gene are MNHNS and SASEGT. In DNA, the CDR3 is TGTGCCAGCAGCCCAACAACAGCGAACTATGGCTACACCTTC. Translating gives CASSPTTANYGYTF.

The J gene is TRBJ2-1, the V gene TRBV4-3; the match to TRBD1 covers 11 bases. The ends lost 3 bases at V and 5 bases at J; junction bases unmatched: 3. Germline loops: CDR1 LGHNA, CDR2 YSLEER. This CDR3 is built from 15 residues. The DNA of the CDR3 is TGCGCCAGCAGCCAGGGGGACAGGGGGAACAATGAGCAGTTCTTC. This translates into CASSQGDRGNNEQFF.

This clone was counted only a few times. The chain recombines TRBV5-8 with TRBJ1-5; 8 positions agree with TRBD1. V shed 4 bases, J shed 4 bases, and the junction held 10 bases outside the gene matches. CDR1 is SGHTS and CDR2 is YDEGEE in the germline V gene. The CDR3 runs 16 residues. CDR3 protein: CASSPAQGAVNQPQHF. The CDR3, as DNA: TGTGCCAGCAGCCCGGCGCAGGGGGCGGTGAATCAGCCCCAGCATTTT.

This chain links TRBV7-8 with TRBJ2-1; D gene uncertain. The germline V and J ends were trimmed by 7 bases and 0 bases, with 10 bases remaining between them. CDR1 SGHVS and CDR2 FQNEAQ come from the germline V gene. There are 14 residues in the CDR3. CDR3 protein: CASIYSSSYNEQFF. For the CDR3, the DNA is TGTGCCAGCATCTACTCGAGCTCCTACAATGAGCAGTTCTTC.

The chain has TRBV6-1 and TRBJ2-1; perhaps D is TRBD1 or TRBD2 (5 bases each). CDR3 length: 13 amino acids. Germline CDR1 is MNHNS and CDR2 is SASEGT. Deletions cut 6 bases from V and 14 bases from J, with 20 bases between. In DNA, the CDR3 is TGTGCCAGCAGATTCCGGGACCCATCTACGAAGTTCTTC. Amino acids: CASRFRDPSTKFF.

The chain couples TRBV6-6 to TRBJ1-2; D gene unclear. In germline, CDR1 is MNHNY, CDR2 SVGAGI (reference sequence). Trimming pared 0 bases from V and 7 bases from J, leaving 12 bases between. The CDR3 is 14 amino acids. The CDR3 protein is CASSYSGRPSGYTF. The CDR3 DNA reads TGTGCCAGCAGTTACTCGGGCAGACCCAGTGGCTACACCTTC.

V gene TRBV5-6 combines with J gene TRBJ2-7; the D gene is possibly TRBD2 (5 bases). The length of the CDR3 is 15 residues. Germline CDR1 is SGHDT and CDR2 is YYEEEE. The V end was cut by 0 bases, the J end by 1 base, with 11 bases between. Here the CDR3 reads CASSLGLTGSYEQYF. CDR3 in DNA: TGTGCCAGCAGCTTGGGGCTAACGGGGTCCTACGAGCAGTACTTC.

This clone was counted only a few times. This CDR3 is also generated by other DNA sequences in the sample. The chain uses TRBV5-4 and TRBJ2-1; TRBD2 agrees at 11 bases. The CDR3 sequence is 15 residues long. Germline V gene lookup returns CDR1 SGHNT and CDR2 YYREEE (reference sequence). Germline trimming cut 4 bases from V and 4 bases from J; bases unmatched to any gene: 4. CDR3 sequence: CASSATSGTYNEQFF. The CDR3 nucleotides read TGTGCCAGCAGCGCGACTAGCGGGACTTACAATGAGCAGTTCTTC.

The chain combines TRBV28 with TRBJ1-4; possible D gene TRBD1, 6 bases. CDR1 is MDHEN, CDR2 SYDVKM, per germline. The CDR3 spans 14 residues. Trimming took 7 bases from V and 7 from J, leaving 16 bases between them. The CDR3 DNA follows: TGTGCCAGCACCTCGGGGGGGCGAGTTGAAAAACTGTTTTTT. Translation gives CASTSGGRVEKLFF.

This clone is a singleton in its sample. The chain couples TRBV9 to TRBJ1-2; TRBD1 might be the D (5 bases). Germline assignment: CDR1 SGDLS and CDR2 YYNGEE. The V and J ends lost 7 bases and 5 bases respectively, with 15 bases between them. The CDR3 extends over 13 amino acids. The CDR3 nucleotides are TGTGCCAGCGCGGCGACGGGGGGGTATGGCTACACCTTC. It specifies CASAATGGYGYTF.

The sample holds one count of this clone. The CDR3 region is CASGQGTYEQYF. In nucleotides, the CDR3 is TGTGCCAGCGGTCAGGGAACCTACGAGCAGTACTTC. V usage is TRBV5-6 and J usage is TRBJ2-7; a weak D match, TRBD1 (5 bases). V lost 7 bases, J lost 2 bases, and 10 bases lay in between. The CDR3 runs 12 residues. Germline V gives CDR1 SGHDT, CDR2 YYEEEE.

The J gene is TRBJ2-6, the V gene TRBV6-6; D remains unclear. Germline values: CDR1 MNHNY, CDR2 SVGAGI (reference sequence). This CDR3 comprises 14 residues. Trimming stripped 5 bases from V and 1 base from J, with 6 bases between. CDR3 region: CASSLGSGANVLTF. For the CDR3, the DNA is TGTGCCAGCAGTCTTGGATCTGGGGCCAACGTCCTGACTTTC.

The CDR3 loop is CSAGGGRGVYEQYF. Written as DNA, the CDR3 is TGCAGCGCTGGTGGGGGTAGGGGGGTCTACGAGCAGTACTTC. This rearrangement joins TRBV29-1 to TRBJ2-7; D possibly uses TRBD1 or TRBD2 (6 bases each). Germline CDR1 and CDR2: SQVTM and ANQGSEA. With 7 bases removed from V and 3 bases from J, the gap between germline ends came to 19 bases. The CDR3 totals 14 residues.

The rearrangement links TRBV5-1 to TRBJ2-3; the D gene is possibly TRBD1 (5 bases). V dropped 0 bases and J dropped 5 bases, with 7 bases sitting between them. CDR1 SGHRS and CDR2 YFSETQ come from the germline V gene. The CDR3 extends over 13 amino acids. The CDR3, as DNA: TGCGCCAGCAGCTTGGAAGGGGAAGATACGCAGTATTTT. It codes for CASSLEGEDTQYF.

The chain links TRBV7-9 to TRBJ2-7; the D gene is possibly TRBD1 (6 bases). CDR3 length: 14 residues. Trimming removed 2 bases from V and 3 bases from J, with 11 bases in between. Germline V CDR1 and CDR2: SEHNR, FQNEAQ (reference sequence). CDR3 bases: TGTGCCAGCAGCTTAAAGGGGGTGGGCTACGAGCAGTACTTC. Its translation: CASSLKGVGYEQYF. Together with reference TRBV7-9 and TRBJ2-7, the CDR3 gives the full variable domain: DTGVSQNPRHKITKRGQNVTFRCDPISEHNRLYWYRQTLGQGPEFLTYFQNEAQLEKSRLLSDRFSAERPKGSFSTLEIQRTEQGDSAMYLCASSLKGVGYEQYFGPGTRLTVT.

The chain uses TRBV5-1 and TRBJ1-5; D not resolved. V lost 5 bases, J lost 1 base, and 7 bases lay in between. The CDR3 is 13 residues long. Germline V gives CDR1 SGHRS, CDR2 YFSETQ. CDR3 sequence: CASSPLSNQPQHF. The CDR3 DNA reads as TGCGCCAGCAGTCCGTTAAGCAATCAGCCCCAGCATTTT.

The CDR3 DNA reads TGTGCCAGCGGAATCGGGGGCAGGTTGAACACTGAAGCTTTCTTT. Protein: CASGIGGRLNTEAFF. The chain couples TRBV5-6 to TRBJ1-1, with D tentatively TRBD1 (6 bases). The CDR3 length is 15 residues. Per germline, CDR1 SGHDT and CDR2 YYEEEE. V was shortened by 7 bases and J by 0 bases, with 16 bases between the two germline ends.

CDR3 amino acids: CASSPRAQTDTQYF. The CDR3 nucleotides are TGTGCCAGTTCCCCTAGGGCCCAGACAGATACGCAGTATTTT. The V call is TRBV19, the J call TRBJ2-3; D not resolved. The CDR3 length is 14 residues. Per the germline V gene, CDR1 is LNHDA and CDR2 is SQIVND (reference sequence). Trimming took off 8 bases at V and 3 bases at J, with 15 bases between the two ends.

The chain's CDR3 is CASHDGADYKYF. The DNA of the CDR3 is TGTGCCAGCCATGACGGAGCGGACTATAAGTACTTC. This chain joins TRBV6-5 and TRBJ2-5; D might be TRBD2 (6 bases). Trimming removed 8 bases from V and 12 bases from J, with 19 bases in between. From germline, CDR1 is MNHEY and CDR2 SVGAGI. This CDR3 is built from 12 residues.

V and J are TRBV28 and TRBJ2-5; D is undetermined. The CDR3 totals 12 residues. V lost 7 bases, J lost 5 bases, and 11 bases lay in between. CDR1 is MDHEN, CDR2 SYDVKM, per germline. As DNA, the CDR3 is TGTGCCAGCACCGGTAGGAAGGAGACCCAGTACTTC. This translates into CASTGRKETQYF.

This clone was recorded once. This chain connects TRBV5-1 to TRBJ2-1; D not resolved. The germline V gene encodes CDR1 SGHRS and CDR2 YFSETQ. Trimming cost V 0 bases and J 7 bases, with 11 bases left between them. The length of the CDR3 is 14 residues. The DNA for the CDR3 is TGCGCCAGCAGCTTGGGTCTACGTTTTAATGAGCAGTTCTTC. It translates to CASSLGLRFNEQFF.